This TCR beta chain was found in a study of T cell changes during pregnancy in multiple sclerosis. Assay used: immunoSEQ multiplex PCR; TCRdb lists only in-frame clones, some missing. The table includes about 75,000 clones, 80% to 95% detected once. After removal of 3 bases from V and 2 bases from J, the junction contained 3 bases not matched to a gene. This CDR3 contains 15 residues. Germline V gene lookup returns CDR1 MDHEN and CDR2 SYDVKM. This chain links TRBV28 with TRBJ2-1; the match to TRBD2 covers 8 bases. The sequence derives from a female donor with multiple sclerosis, enrolled in a pregnancy study. The specimen was CD4+ T cells from peripheral blood mononuclear cells, collected before pregnancy. For the CDR3, the DNA is TGTGCCAGCAGTTTTAATAGCGGGGCCTACAATGAGCAGTTCTTC. Its translation is CASSFNSGAYNEQFF.